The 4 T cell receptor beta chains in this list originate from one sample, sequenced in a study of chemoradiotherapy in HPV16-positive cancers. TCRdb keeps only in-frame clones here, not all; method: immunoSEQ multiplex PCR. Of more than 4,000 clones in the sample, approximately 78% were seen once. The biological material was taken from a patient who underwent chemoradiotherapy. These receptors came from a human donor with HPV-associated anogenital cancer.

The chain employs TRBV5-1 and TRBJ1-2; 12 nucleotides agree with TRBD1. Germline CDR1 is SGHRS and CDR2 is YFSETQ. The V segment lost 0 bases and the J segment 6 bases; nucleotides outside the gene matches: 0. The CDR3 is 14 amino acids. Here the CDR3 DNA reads TGCGCCAGCAGCTTGGGGGACAGGGGGCATGGCTACACCTTC. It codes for CASSLGDRGHGYTF.

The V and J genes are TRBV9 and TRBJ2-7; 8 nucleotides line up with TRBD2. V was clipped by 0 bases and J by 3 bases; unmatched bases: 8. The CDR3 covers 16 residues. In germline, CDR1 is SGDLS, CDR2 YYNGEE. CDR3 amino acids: CASSVDAGGDGYEQYF. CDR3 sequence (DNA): TGTGCCAGCAGCGTAGATGCGGGGGGAGACGGCTACGAGCAGTACTTC. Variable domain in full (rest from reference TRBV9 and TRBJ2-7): DSGVTQTPKHLITATGQRVTLRCSPRSGDLSVYWYQQSLDQGLQFLIQYYNGEERAKGNILERFSAQQFPDLHSELNLSSLELGDSALYFCASSVDAGGDGYEQYFGPGTRLTVT.

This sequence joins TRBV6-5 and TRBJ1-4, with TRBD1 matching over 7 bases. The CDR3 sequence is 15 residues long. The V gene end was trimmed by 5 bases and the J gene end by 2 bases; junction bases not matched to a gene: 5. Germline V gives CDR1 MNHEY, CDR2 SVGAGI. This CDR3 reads CASSPLRGTNEKLFF. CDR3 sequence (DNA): TGTGCCAGCAGTCCGCTCAGGGGGACTAATGAAAAACTGTTTTTT.

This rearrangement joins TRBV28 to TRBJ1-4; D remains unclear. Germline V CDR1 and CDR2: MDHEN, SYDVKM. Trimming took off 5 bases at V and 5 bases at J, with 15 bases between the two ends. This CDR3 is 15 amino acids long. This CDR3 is CASSQRRMNNEKLFF. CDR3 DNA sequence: TGTGCCAGCAGTCAAAGAAGAATGAACAATGAAAAACTGTTTTTT.